This T cell receptor beta chain came from a study of shared clonotypes between healthy human individuals. General study results and limits: With a few donors compared, around 4.7% of naive CD4 clonotypes were shared.

CDR3 length: 15 residues. The J segment lost 4 bases and the V segment lost 2 bases, leaving 7 bases of the junction unmatched. The germline V gene has CDR1 SGHTA and CDR2 FQGTGA. In the case of this clone: Its antigen is currently unknown.

Deep-level assay runs were performed. Clones were sequenced by immunoSEQ multiplex PCR, and TCRdb holds only the in-frame ones, with some missing. The table shows about 1.5 million clones, with 95% to 99% occurring only once. This chain joins TRBV7-3 and TRBJ2-7; TRBD2 matches at 8 bases. The receptor's source is a man aged 30 to 39 in good health. Source material: naive CD4+ T cells sorted from blood. The subset denotes: CD45RA+ positively selected. The CDR3 coding sequence is TGTGCCAGCAGCTTAGCCCCAGCGGGAGCGTACGAGCAGTACTTC. Its protein product is CASSLAPAGAYEQYF.